This TCR beta chain was sequenced during a study of blood T cell repertoires in COVID-19. In the original analysis: For nucleated cells, counts were estimated from reference gene primer amplification. Profiling relied on immunoSEQ multiplex PCR, and the TCRdb table lists in-frame clones only, not all of them. For V, J and clone size, that table is used; D and trimming come from the DNA. The profile shows fewer than 300,000 clones, 70% to 90% of them singletons. The V gene's germline CDR1 is MNHNS and CDR2 SASEGT. Trimming cost V 1 base and J 2 bases, with 8 bases left between them. The CDR3 extends over 15 amino acids.

The chain links TRBV6-1 to TRBJ2-2, with unresolved D. What was sequenced was peripheral blood. The sequence was obtained from a man in his fifties or sixties with active or convalescent COVID-19. The CDR3 DNA sequence: TGTGCCAGCAGTGAAGGAGTAGCTAACACCGGGGAGCTGTTTTTT. Protein: CASSEGVANTGELFF.